The 16 T cell receptor beta chains below come from one sample, sequenced in a study of shared clonotypes between healthy human individuals. The assay was immunoSEQ multiplex PCR, and TCRdb's table has in-frame clones only and misses some. The sample lists about 1,500,000 clones, 95% to 97% seen once, with over 1% in the top ten. Sequencing was carried out using naive CD4+ T cells sorted from blood. The subset here: CD45RA+ positively selected. These receptors were taken from a man younger than 40 in good health.

The CDR3, as DNA: TGTGCCAGCAGTGAGAGGGGGTCCTCTCGAAATGAGCAGTTCTTC. Translating it yields CASSERGSSRNEQFF. The chain combines TRBV28 with TRBJ2-1; a possible D gene is TRBD1 (6 bases). The CDR3 covers 15 residues. Germline values: CDR1 MDHEN, CDR2 SYDVKM. V was cut by 5 bases and J by 7 bases, with 18 bases left in between.

V is TRBV2 and J is TRBJ2-4, with D maybe TRBD1 (5 bases). CDR1 SNHLY and CDR2 FYNNEI come from the germline V gene. The CDR3 is 15 residues long. V was pared by 3 bases and J by 2 bases, with 11 bases between. CDR3 coding DNA: TGTGCCAGCAGTGACAGGGCTGAGACCAAAAACATTCAGTACTTC. This encodes CASSDRAETKNIQYF.

Worth noting for this clone: The same CDR3 arises from other DNA sequences in this sample as well. This chain connects TRBV5-1 to TRBJ1-2, with a tentative D call TRBD1 (6 bases). The CDR3 totals 14 residues. V was pared by 4 bases and J by 2 bases, with 12 bases between. The germline CDR1 and CDR2 sequences are SGHRS and YFSETQ. This CDR3 is CASSPPGGNYGYTF. The DNA of the CDR3 is TGCGCCAGCAGCCCCCCCGGGGGCAACTATGGCTACACCTTC.

The chain carries TRBV27 and TRBJ2-2; D not resolved. Germline loops: CDR1 MNHEY, CDR2 SMNVEV (reference sequence). The CDR3 loop spans 11 amino acids. V was pared by 6 bases and J by 5 bases, with 4 bases between. CDR3 bases: TGTGCCAGCAGGAGGACCGGGGAGCTGTTTTTT. Protein product: CASRRTGELFF.

In DNA form, the CDR3 reads TGTGCCAGCAGGCGACACACCGGGAGCACGGCTCATGGAAACACCATATATTTT. Protein product: CASRRHTGSTAHGNTIYF. The gene calls are TRBV28 and TRBJ1-3; D gene ambiguous. CDR1 and CDR2 (germline): MDHEN, SYDVKM. Trimming took 6 bases from V and 3 from J, leaving 24 bases between them. CDR3 size: 18 residues.

The chain employs TRBV27 and TRBJ2-3, with D perhaps matching TRBD1 (5 bases). Trimming left V 3 bases short and J 7 bases short, with 17 bases between. The CDR3 has 15 residues. Germline V gene lookup returns CDR1 MNHEY and CDR2 SMNVEV (reference sequence). CDR3 protein: CASSLGPIPRHTQYF. For the CDR3, the DNA is TGTGCCAGCAGTTTGGGGCCCATCCCACGGCATACGCAGTATTTT.

Here the CDR3 DNA reads TGTGCCACCCGCCTCAGTCCAGGGAGCCACGAGCAGTACTTC. It specifies CATRLSPGSHEQYF. The rearrangement links TRBV28 to TRBJ2-7, with D tentatively TRBD1 or TRBD2 (5 bases each). The CDR3 is 14 residues long. Germline CDR1 reads MDHEN; CDR2 reads SYDVKM. The V end was cut by 10 bases, the J end by 5 bases, with 21 bases between.

The chain is built from TRBV25-1 and TRBJ2-1, with TRBD1 matching 7 bases. Germline CDR1 reads MGHDK; CDR2 reads SYGVNS. The CDR3 runs to 15 residues. Trimming removed 2 bases from V and 5 bases from J; junction bases left unmatched: 6. This chain's CDR3 is CASSEQDRLNNEQFF. The DNA for the CDR3 is TGTGCCAGCAGTGAACAGGACAGGTTGAACAATGAGCAGTTCTTC.

This rearrangement joins TRBV28 to TRBJ2-7; 8 bases are shared with TRBD1. The CDR3 is 13 residues long. The trim removed 5 bases at V and 3 bases at J, leaving 3 bases unmatched. Germline CDR1 reads MDHEN; CDR2 reads SYDVKM. DNA of the CDR3: TGTGCCAGCAGTGGGGACAGGAACTACGAGCAGTACTTC. This codes for CASSGDRNYEQYF. Combining the CDR3 with reference TRBV28 and TRBJ2-7 gives the whole variable domain DVKVTQSSRYLVKRTGEKVFLECVQDMDHENMFWYRQDPGLGLRLIYFSYDVKMKEKGDIPEGYSVSREKKERFSLILESASTNQTSMYLCASSGDRNYEQYFGPGTRLTVT.

J is TRBJ1-5 and V is TRBV7-2; TRBD1 agrees at 8 bases. The CDR3 spans 14 residues. Germline CDR1 is SGHTA and CDR2 is FQGNSA. The V gene end was trimmed by 5 bases and the J gene end by 7 bases; junction bases not matched to a gene: 7. Written as DNA, the CDR3 is TGTGCCAGCAGCACCAGACAGGGGACGCAGCCCCAGCATTTT. Protein sequence: CASSTRQGTQPQHF.

This chain links TRBV7-9 with TRBJ2-2; weak D call: TRBD1 (6 bases). V was clipped by 4 bases and J by 3 bases, with 12 bases between them. CDR3 size: 15 residues. Germline CDR1 SEHNR, CDR2 FQNEAQ (reference sequence). The CDR3 loop reads CASSSGQLYTGELFF. CDR3 nucleotides: TGTGCCAGCAGCTCGGGACAATTGTACACCGGGGAGCTGTTTTTT.

This clone was counted once. V usage is TRBV5-4 and J usage is TRBJ2-3; 12 nucleotides line up with TRBD2. With V trimmed by 0 bases and J by 5 bases, 7 bases remained unmatched. Germline V gene lookup returns CDR1 SGHNT and CDR2 YYREEE (reference sequence). The CDR3 sequence is 17 residues long. Here the CDR3 DNA reads TGTGCCAGCAGCTTGGCCGGGGCTAGCGGGAGGGGAGATACGCAGTATTTT. It specifies CASSLAGASGRGDTQYF.

The chain carries TRBV5-4 and TRBJ2-1; D perhaps matches TRBD1 (5 bases). The germline V gene encodes CDR1 SGHNT and CDR2 YYREEE (reference sequence). Trimming removed 4 bases from V and 9 bases from J, with 14 bases in between. The CDR3 extends over 13 amino acids. The CDR3 coding sequence is TGTGCCAGCAGCCCCCCCGTTAGGGGTGAGCAGTTCTTC. Translated, it gives CASSPPVRGEQFF.

Of note for this clone: The sample holds other DNA sequences that translate to the same CDR3. The gene calls are TRBV2 and TRBJ1-5; no firm D call. CDR1 and CDR2 from the germline V gene are SNHLY and FYNNEI. V shed 3 bases and J shed 4 bases, with 7 bases lying between them. The CDR3 contains 13 residues. CDR3 residues: CASSDETNQPQHF. CDR3 DNA sequence: TGTGCCAGCAGTGACGAGACAAATCAGCCCCAGCATTTT.

The chain recombines TRBV15 with TRBJ2-7, with D maybe TRBD1 (7 bases). The CDR3 length is 16 residues. Germline loops: CDR1 LNHNV, CDR2 YYDKDF (reference sequence). V was cut by 1 base and J by 2 bases, with 15 bases left in between. CDR3 nucleotide sequence: TGTGCCACCAGCAGAGCCCAGGGGGGAACGCCCTACGAGCAGTACTTC. Protein product: CATSRAQGGTPYEQYF.

This clone appeared once. V usage is TRBV15 and J usage is TRBJ2-1; TRBD2 agrees at 7 bases. CDR3 length equals 17 residues. Germline values: CDR1 LNHNV, CDR2 YYDKDF (reference sequence). The V gene end was trimmed by 0 bases and the J gene end by 6 bases; junction bases not matched to a gene: 11. This CDR3 reads CATSRDFGGGPGNEQFF. The CDR3, as DNA: TGTGCCACCAGCAGAGATTTCGGGGGAGGGCCCGGCAATGAGCAGTTCTTC.